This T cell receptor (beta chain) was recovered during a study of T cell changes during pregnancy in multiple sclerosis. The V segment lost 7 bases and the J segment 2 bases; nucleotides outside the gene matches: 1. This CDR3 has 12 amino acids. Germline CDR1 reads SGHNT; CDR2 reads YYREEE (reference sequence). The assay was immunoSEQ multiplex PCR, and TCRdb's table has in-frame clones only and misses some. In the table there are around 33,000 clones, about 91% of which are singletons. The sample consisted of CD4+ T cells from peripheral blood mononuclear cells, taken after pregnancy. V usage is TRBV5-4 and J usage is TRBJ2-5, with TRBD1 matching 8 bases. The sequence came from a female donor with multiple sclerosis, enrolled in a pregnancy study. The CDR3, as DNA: TGTGCCAGCCGACAGGGGCAAGAGACCCAGTACTTC. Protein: CASRQGQETQYF.